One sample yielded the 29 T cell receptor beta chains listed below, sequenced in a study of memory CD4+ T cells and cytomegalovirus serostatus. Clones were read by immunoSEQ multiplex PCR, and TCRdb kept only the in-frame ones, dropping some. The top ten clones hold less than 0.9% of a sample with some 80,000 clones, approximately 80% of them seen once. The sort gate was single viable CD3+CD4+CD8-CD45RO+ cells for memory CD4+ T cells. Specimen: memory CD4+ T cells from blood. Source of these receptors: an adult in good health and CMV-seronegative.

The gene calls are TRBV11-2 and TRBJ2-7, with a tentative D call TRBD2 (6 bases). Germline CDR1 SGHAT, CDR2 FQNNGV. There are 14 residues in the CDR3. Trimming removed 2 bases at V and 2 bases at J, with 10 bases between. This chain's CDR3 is CASSLWGETYEQYF. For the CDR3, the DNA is TGTGCCAGCAGCTTATGGGGGGAAACCTACGAGCAGTACTTC.

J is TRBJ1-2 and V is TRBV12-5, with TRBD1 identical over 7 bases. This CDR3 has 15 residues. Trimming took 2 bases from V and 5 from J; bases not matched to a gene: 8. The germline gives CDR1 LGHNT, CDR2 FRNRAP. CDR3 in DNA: TGTGCTAGTGGTTTGTTTGCGACAGGGTCATATGGCTACACCTTC. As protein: CASGLFATGSYGYTF.

CDR3 sequence (DNA): TGTGCCAGCAGCTTCGAAAGCTATGGCTACACCTTC. The encoded protein is CASSFESYGYTF. The chain links TRBV5-5 to TRBJ1-2; D is undetermined. CDR1 is SGHKS, CDR2 YYEKEE, per germline (reference sequence). CDR3 length: 12 residues. V lost 2 bases, J lost 4 bases, and 6 bases lay in between.

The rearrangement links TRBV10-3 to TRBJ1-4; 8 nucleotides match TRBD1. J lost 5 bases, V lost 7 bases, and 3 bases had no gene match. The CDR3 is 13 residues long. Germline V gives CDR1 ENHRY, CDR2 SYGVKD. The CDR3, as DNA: TGTGCCATCACGGGACAGGAGAATGAAAAACTGTTTTTT. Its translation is CAITGQENEKLFF.

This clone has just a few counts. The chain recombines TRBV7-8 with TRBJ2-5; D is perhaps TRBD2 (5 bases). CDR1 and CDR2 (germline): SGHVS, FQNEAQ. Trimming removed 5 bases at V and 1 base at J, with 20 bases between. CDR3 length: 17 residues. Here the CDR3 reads CASSIGTLAAGQETQYF. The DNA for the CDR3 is TGTGCCAGCAGCATAGGAACCCTCGCGGCGGGCCAAGAGACCCAGTACTTC. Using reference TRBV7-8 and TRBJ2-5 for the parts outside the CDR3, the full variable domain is GAGVSQSPRYKVAKRGQDVALRCDPISGHVSLFWYQQALGQGPEFLTYFQNEAQLDKSGLPSDRFFAERPEGSVSTLKIQRTQQEDSAVYLCASSIGTLAAGQETQYFGPGTRLLVL.

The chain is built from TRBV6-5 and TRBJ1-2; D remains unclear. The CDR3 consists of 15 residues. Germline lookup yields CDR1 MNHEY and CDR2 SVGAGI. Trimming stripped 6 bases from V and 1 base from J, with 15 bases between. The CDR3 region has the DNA TGTGCCAGCAGCCTAGCGGCGGCAGATAACTATGGCTACACCTTC. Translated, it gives CASSLAAADNYGYTF.

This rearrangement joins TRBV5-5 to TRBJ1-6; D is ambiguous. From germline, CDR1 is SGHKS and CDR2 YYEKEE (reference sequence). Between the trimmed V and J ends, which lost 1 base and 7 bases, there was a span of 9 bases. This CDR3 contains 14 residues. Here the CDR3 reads CASSLTIANSPLHF. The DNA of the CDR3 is TGTGCCAGCAGCTTGACTATAGCCAATTCACCCCTCCACTTT.

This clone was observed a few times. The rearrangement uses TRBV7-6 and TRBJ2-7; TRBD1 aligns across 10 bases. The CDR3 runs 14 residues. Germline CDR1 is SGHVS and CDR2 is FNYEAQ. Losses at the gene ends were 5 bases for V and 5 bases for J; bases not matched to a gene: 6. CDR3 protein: CASSRDRGIHEQYF. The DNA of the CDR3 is TGTGCCAGCAGCCGGGACAGGGGAATCCACGAGCAGTACTTC.

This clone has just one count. This chain's CDR3 is CASSQGILRREKLFF. CDR3 nucleotides: TGCGCCAGCAGCCAAGGGATCCTGAGGCGGGAAAAACTGTTTTTT. The V call is TRBV4-1, the J call TRBJ1-4; no clear D gene. The V and J ends lost 1 base and 8 bases respectively, with 14 bases between them. This CDR3 comprises 15 residues. CDR1 and CDR2 (germline): MGHRA, YSYEKL.

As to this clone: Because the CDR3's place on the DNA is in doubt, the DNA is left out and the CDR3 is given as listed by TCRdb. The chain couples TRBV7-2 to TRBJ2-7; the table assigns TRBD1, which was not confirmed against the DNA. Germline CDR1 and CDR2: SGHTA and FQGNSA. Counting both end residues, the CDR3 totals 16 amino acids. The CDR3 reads CASSVGPGQGAYEQYF.

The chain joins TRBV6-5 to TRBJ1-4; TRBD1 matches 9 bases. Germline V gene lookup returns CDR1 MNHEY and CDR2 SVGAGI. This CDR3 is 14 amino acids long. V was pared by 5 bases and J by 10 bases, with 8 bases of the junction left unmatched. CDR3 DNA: TGTGCCAGCAGTGGGGACAGGGCGTTGGGAAAACTGTTTTTT. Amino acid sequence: CASSGDRALGKLFF.

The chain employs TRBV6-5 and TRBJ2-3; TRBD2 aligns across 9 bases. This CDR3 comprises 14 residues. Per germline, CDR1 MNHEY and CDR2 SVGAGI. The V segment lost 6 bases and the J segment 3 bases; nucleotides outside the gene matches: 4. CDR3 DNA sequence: TGTGCCAGCAGGGCTAGCGGGGTTACAGATACGCAGTATTTT. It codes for CASRASGVTDTQYF.

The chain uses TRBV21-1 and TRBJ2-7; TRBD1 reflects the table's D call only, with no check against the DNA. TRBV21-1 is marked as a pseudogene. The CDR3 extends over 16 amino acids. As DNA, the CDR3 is TGTGCCAGCAGCAACTATACAGGGGGCCCGACCTACGAGCAGTACTTC. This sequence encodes CASSNYTGGPTYEQYF.

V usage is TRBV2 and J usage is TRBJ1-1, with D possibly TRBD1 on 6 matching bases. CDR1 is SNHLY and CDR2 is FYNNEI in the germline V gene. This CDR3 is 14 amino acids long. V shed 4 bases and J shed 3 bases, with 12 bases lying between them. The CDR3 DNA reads TGTGCCAGCAGTGCTGTGGGGGCGGACACTGAAGCTTTCTTT. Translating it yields CASSAVGADTEAFF.

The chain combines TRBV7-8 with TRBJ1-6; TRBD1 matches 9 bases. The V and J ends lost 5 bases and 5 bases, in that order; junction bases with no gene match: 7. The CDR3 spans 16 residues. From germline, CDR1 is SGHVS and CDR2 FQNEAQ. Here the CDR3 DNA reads TGTGCCAGCAGCGTATCCGGGACAGGGAATAATTCACCCCTCCACTTT. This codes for CASSVSGTGNNSPLHF.

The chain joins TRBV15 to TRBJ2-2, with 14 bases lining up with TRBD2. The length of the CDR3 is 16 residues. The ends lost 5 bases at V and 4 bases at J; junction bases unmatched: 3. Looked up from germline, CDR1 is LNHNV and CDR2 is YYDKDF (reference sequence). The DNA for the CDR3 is TGTGCCACCAGCGGGGGACTAGCGGGGGCCACCGGGGAGCTGTTTTTT. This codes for CATSGGLAGATGELFF.

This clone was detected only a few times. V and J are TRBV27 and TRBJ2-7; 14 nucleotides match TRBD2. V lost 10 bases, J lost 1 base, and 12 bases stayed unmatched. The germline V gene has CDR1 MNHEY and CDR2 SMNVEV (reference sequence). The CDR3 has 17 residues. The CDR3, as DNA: TGTGCCACGATTGGGACTAGCGGGGGATTCTTATCCTACGAGCAGTACTTC. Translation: CATIGTSGGFLSYEQYF.

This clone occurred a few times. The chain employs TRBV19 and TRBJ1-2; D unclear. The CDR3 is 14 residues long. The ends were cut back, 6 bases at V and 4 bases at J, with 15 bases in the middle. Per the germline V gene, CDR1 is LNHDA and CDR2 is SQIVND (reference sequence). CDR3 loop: CASSQYMAGYGYTF. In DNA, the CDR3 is TGTGCCAGTAGCCAGTATATGGCAGGCTATGGCTACACCTTC.

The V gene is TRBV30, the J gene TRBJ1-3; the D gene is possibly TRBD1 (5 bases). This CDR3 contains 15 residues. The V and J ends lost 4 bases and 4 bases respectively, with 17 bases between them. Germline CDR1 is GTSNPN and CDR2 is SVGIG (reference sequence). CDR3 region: CAWTRTGLSGNTIYF. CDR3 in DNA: TGTGCCTGGACCCGCACAGGACTCTCAGGAAACACCATATATTTT.

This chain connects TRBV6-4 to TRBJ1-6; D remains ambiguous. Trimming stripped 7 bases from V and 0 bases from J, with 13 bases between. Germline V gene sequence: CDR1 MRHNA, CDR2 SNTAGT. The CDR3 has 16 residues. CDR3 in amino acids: CASIDLGLSYNSPLHF. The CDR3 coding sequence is TGTGCCAGCATAGACCTTGGTCTCTCCTATAATTCACCCCTCCACTTT.

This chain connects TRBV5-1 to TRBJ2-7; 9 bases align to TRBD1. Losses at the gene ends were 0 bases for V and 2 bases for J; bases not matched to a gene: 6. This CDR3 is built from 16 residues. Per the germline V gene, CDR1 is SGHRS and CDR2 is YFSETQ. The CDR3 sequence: CASSLGGGTGTYEQYF. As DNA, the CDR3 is TGCGCCAGCAGCTTGGGAGGCGGGACAGGGACCTACGAGCAGTACTTC.

Here the CDR3 reads CASSLYGGSSGNTIYF. CDR3 DNA sequence: TGTGCCAGCAGTCTCTACGGGGGATCCTCTGGAAACACCATATATTTT. The chain is built from TRBV27 and TRBJ1-3, with TRBD1 as a possible D gene (5 bases). CDR1 is MNHEY, CDR2 SMNVEV, per germline (reference sequence). The CDR3 is 16 residues long. V lost 5 bases, J lost 0 bases, and 14 bases lay in between.

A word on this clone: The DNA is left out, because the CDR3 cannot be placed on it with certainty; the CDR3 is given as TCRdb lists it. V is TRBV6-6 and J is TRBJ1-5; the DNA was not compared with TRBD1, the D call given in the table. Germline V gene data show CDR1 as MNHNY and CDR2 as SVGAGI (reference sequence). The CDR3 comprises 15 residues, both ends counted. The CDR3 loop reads CASSTSDRVRQPQHF.

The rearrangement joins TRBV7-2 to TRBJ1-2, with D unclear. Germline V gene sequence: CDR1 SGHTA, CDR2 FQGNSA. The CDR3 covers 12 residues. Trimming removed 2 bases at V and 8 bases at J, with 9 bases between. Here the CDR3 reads CASSLLPKGYTF. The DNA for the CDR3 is TGTGCCAGCAGCTTATTGCCGAAGGGCTACACCTTC.

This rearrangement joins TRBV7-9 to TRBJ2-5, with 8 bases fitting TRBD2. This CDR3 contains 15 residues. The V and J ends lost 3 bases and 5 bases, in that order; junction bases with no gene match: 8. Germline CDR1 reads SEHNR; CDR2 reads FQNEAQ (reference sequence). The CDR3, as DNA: TGTGCCAGCAGCTTCACGGGGGGGCCGACTGAGACCCAGTACTTC. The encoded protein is CASSFTGGPTETQYF.

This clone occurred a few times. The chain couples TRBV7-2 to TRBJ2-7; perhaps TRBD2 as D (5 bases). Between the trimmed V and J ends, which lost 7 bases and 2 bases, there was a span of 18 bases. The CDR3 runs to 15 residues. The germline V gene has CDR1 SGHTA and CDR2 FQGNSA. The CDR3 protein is CASNKYGSATYEQYF. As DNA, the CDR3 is TGTGCCAGCAACAAGTACGGTAGCGCCACCTACGAGCAGTACTTC.

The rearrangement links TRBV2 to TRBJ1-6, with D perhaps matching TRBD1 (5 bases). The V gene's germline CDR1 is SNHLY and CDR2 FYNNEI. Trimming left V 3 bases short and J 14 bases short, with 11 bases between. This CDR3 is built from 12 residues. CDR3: CASSETSGALHF. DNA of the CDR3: TGTGCCAGCAGTGAGACTTCGGGGGCCCTCCACTTT.

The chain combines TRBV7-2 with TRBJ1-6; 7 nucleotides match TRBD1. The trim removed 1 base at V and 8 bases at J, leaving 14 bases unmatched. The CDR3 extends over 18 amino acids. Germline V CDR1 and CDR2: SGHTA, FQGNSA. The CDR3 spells CASSLVGQRQGGDSPLHF. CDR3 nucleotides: TGTGCCAGCAGCTTAGTTGGGCAGCGACAGGGAGGGGATTCACCCCTCCACTTT.

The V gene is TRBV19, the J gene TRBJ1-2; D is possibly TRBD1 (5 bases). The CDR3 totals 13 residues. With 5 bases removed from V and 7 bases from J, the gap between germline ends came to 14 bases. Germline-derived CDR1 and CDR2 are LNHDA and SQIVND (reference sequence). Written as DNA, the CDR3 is TGTGCCAGTAGTCAGGGAGAAGGAGCTGGCTACACCTTC. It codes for CASSQGEGAGYTF.